The rows below give T cell receptor beta chains drawn from one sample of a study of control samples from healthy donors and cancer patients. The assay was immunoSEQ multiplex PCR, and TCRdb's table has in-frame clones only and misses some. The table records roughly 400,000 clones, about nine tenths of them present only once. Sequenced: PBMCs. The receptors here all came from a man aged 35 to 55 with head and neck cancer. Each CDR3 is given with its conserved first and last residue. D genes are given only for firm matches. Clone sizes are given selectively: once, few, many, or a class where the clone is expanded.

>TRBV9|16|TRBD1|TRBJ1-1|NA
CASSVAGGAENTEAFF
TGTGCCAGCAGCGTAGCAGGGGGCGCTGAGAACACTGAAGCTTTCTTT
>TRBV19|15|NA|TRBJ2-3|NA
CASSPGWGLADTQYF
TGTGCCAGTAGTCCTGGCTGGGGGCTTGCAGATACGCAGTATTTT
>TRBV6-4|14|NA|TRBJ1-2|NA
CASSDSIGADGYTF
TGTGCCAGCAGTGACTCGATAGGGGCCGATGGCTACACCTTC
>TRBV28|16|NA|TRBJ2-7|NA
CASSLITDKNSYEQYF
TGTGCCAGCAGTTTAATAACAGACAAGAACTCCTACGAGCAGTACTTC
>TRBV19|15|TRBD1|TRBJ2-3|NA
CASSSGTGSTDTQYF
TGTGCCAGTAGTTCGGGGACAGGCAGCACAGATACGCAGTATTTT
>TRBV5-4|14|NA|TRBJ2-3|NA
CASTHSGGSDTQYF
TGTGCCAGCACCCATTCTGGGGGCTCGGATACGCAGTATTTT
>TRBV4-1|16|NA|TRBJ1-6|NA
CASSHPGQSLGSPLHF
TGCGCCAGCAGCCATCCGGGACAATCCTTAGGTTCACCCCTCCACTTT
>TRBV12-3/TRBV12-4|13|NA|TRBJ1-5|NA
CASSLMEGQPQHF
TGTGCCAGCAGTTTAATGGAAGGTCAGCCCCAGCATTTT
>TRBV27|14|NA|TRBJ1-3|NA
CASSQQGSWNTIYF
TGTGCCAGCAGTCAGCAGGGCTCTTGGAACACCATATATTTT
>TRBV28|12|NA|TRBJ1-1|NA
CASSLLNTEAFF
TGTGCCAGCAGTTTATTGAACACTGAAGCTTTCTTT
>TRBV2|12|NA|TRBJ1-1|once
CATREDGGEAFF
TGTGCCACGCGCGAAGATGGGGGGGAGGCTTTCTTT
>TRBV15|16|NA|TRBJ2-5|NA
CATSGTEDLWQETQYF
TGTGCCACCAGCGGAACAGAGGACCTGTGGCAAGAGACCCAGTACTTC
>TRBV7-8|15|NA|TRBJ1-1|NA
CASSSSGTMNTEAFF
TGTGCCAGCAGTTCGTCCGGGACAATGAACACTGAAGCTTTCTTT
>TRBV15|15|NA|TRBJ1-2|NA
CATSRDVRGYYGYTF
TGTGCCACCAGCAGAGATGTAAGGGGATACTATGGCTACACCTTC
>TRBV7-9|14|NA|TRBJ2-7|once
CASSPLPLSYEQYF
TGTGCCAGCAGCCCCCTCCCGCTCTCCTACGAGCAGTACTTC
>TRBV28|13|NA|TRBJ2-1|once
CASSLWGNDEQFF
TGTGCCAGCAGTTTATGGGGCAATGATGAGCAGTTCTTC
>TRBV6-2/TRBV6-3|11|NA|TRBJ2-7|NA
CASSQAYEQYF
TGTGCCAGCAGCCAAGCCTACGAGCAGTACTTC
>TRBV6-5|14|NA|TRBJ1-2|NA
CASSYSSGVNGYTF
TGTGCCAGCAGTTACTCATCGGGGGTGAATGGCTACACCTTC
>TRBV27|13|NA|TRBJ2-3|NA
CASIGAGTDTQYF
TGTGCCAGCATCGGAGCGGGCACAGATACGCAGTATTTT
>TRBV2|15|NA|TRBJ1-5|NA
CASSGTVNSNQPQHF
TGTGCCAGCAGTGGGACAGTCAATAGCAATCAGCCCCAGCATTTT
>TRBV10-3|14|NA|TRBJ2-5|NA
CAISGGGVQETQYF
TGTGCCATCAGCGGAGGGGGGGTGCAAGAGACCCAGTACTTC
>TRBV30|16|NA|TRBJ1-1|NA
CAWSVPGGHMNTEAFF
TGTGCCTGGAGTGTACCGGGCGGCCACATGAACACTGAAGCTTTCTTT
>TRBV7-8|15|TRBD2|TRBJ2-2|NA
CASSFLAGDTGELFF
TGTGCCAGCAGCTTTTTGGCGGGGGACACCGGGGAGCTGTTTTTT
>TRBV6-6|13|TRBD1|TRBJ1-2|NA
CASSLGTAYGYTF
TGTGCCAGCAGCCTCGGGACAGCCTATGGCTACACCTTC
>TRBV19|13|NA|TRBJ1-5|NA
CASSGDSNQPQHF
TGTGCCAGTAGCGGAGACAGCAATCAGCCCCAGCATTTT
>TRBV25-1|16|TRBD1|TRBJ1-2|NA
CASSDPRDREIYGYTF
TGTGCCAGCAGTGATCCTCGGGACAGGGAAATTTATGGCTACACCTTC
>TRBV5-6|18|NA|TRBJ1-3|NA
CASSPEIDNRLSGNTIYF
TGTGCCAGCAGCCCCGAAATCGACAACCGATTATCTGGAAACACCATATATTTT
>TRBV3-1/TRBV3-2|15|NA|TRBJ2-4|NA
CASTSGEVAGNIQYF
TGTGCCAGCACCTCAGGGGAGGTTGCAGGAAACATTCAGTACTTC
>TRBV28|14|NA|TRBJ2-7|NA
CASSFGTQPYEQYF
TGTGCCAGCAGTTTCGGGACCCAACCCTACGAGCAGTACTTC
>TRBV4-2|17|NA|TRBJ2-2|NA
CASSQVYGGPNTGELFF
TGTGCCAGCAGCCAAGTCTATGGGGGGCCGAACACCGGGGAGCTGTTTTTT
>TRBV20-1|11|TRBD2|TRBJ2-2|NA
CSAGTSRELFF
TGCAGTGCTGGGACTAGCCGGGAGCTGTTTTTT
>TRBV6-1|15|NA|TRBJ2-7|NA
CASSEVGRSSYEQYF
TGTGCCAGCAGTGAAGTCGGGCGTAGCTCCTACGAGCAGTACTTC
>TRBV6-5|15|NA|TRBJ1-5|NA
CASRKETYSNQPQHF
TGTGCCAGCAGAAAGGAAACTTATAGCAATCAGCCCCAGCATTTT
>TRBV9|16|NA|TRBJ2-7|few
CASSAAPGPSEGEQYF
TGTGCCAGCAGCGCAGCCCCGGGGCCCAGTGAGGGAGAGCAGTACTTC
>TRBV6-5|14|TRBD1|TRBJ2-5|NA
CASSPSGTGETQYF
TGTGCCAGCAGTCCCTCCGGGACAGGGGAGACCCAGTACTTC
>TRBV7-9|14|NA|TRBJ1-1|NA
CASSLNPSTPEAFF
TGTGCCAGCAGCTTAAACCCCAGTACCCCTGAAGCTTTCTTT
>TRBV5-1|15|TRBD1|TRBJ1-1|NA
CASSLEDRARTEAFF
TGCGCCAGCAGCTTGGAGGACAGGGCTCGGACTGAAGCTTTCTTT
>TRBV6-6|13|NA|TRBJ1-2|NA
CASRGDGNYGYTF
TGTGCCAGCAGGGGAGACGGGAATTATGGCTACACCTTC
>TRBV7-2|14|NA|TRBJ1-1|NA
CASSRPTGNTEAFF
TGTGCCAGCAGCCGTCCGACAGGAAACACTGAAGCTTTCTTT
>TRBV9|13|NA|TRBJ1-2|NA
CASSETDSYGYTF
TGTGCCAGCAGCGAGACTGACAGCTATGGCTACACCTTC
>TRBV11-2|14|NA|TRBJ2-7|NA
CASTGGGRAYEQYF
TGTGCCAGCACGGGTGGGGGCAGGGCCTACGAGCAGTACTTC
>TRBV5-1|15|TRBD1|TRBJ1-3|many
CASSLSTGAGNTIYF
TGCGCCAGCAGCTTGTCGACAGGGGCTGGAAACACCATATATTTT
>TRBV6-5|14|NA|TRBJ2-7|NA
CASSSFNRDGEQYF
TGTGCCAGCTCATCCTTCAACAGGGATGGCGAGCAGTACTTC
>TRBV7-2|14|TRBD1|TRBJ1-1|NA
CASSPRQGVSEAFF
TGTGCCAGCAGCCCACGACAGGGGGTGAGTGAAGCTTTCTTT
>TRBV10-3|14|NA|TRBJ1-5|NA
CAISAGYSNQPQHF
TGTGCCATCAGTGCAGGATATAGCAATCAGCCCCAGCATTTT
>TRBV7-9|14|NA|TRBJ1-6|NA
CASSFGLRDSPLHF
TGTGCCAGCAGCTTTGGCCTGAGGGATTCACCCCTCCACTTT
>TRBV19|13|TRBD1|TRBJ2-1|NA
CASRDRQGREQFF
TGTGCCAGTAGGGATAGACAGGGCCGGGAGCAGTTCTTC
>TRBV4-2|17|TRBD2|TRBJ2-3|NA
CASSQQASSGGTDTQYF
TGTGCCAGCAGCCAACAAGCTTCTAGCGGGGGCACAGATACGCAGTATTTT
>TRBV3-1/TRBV3-2|15|NA|TRBJ2-7|NA
CASSLRETVGHEQYF
TGTGCCAGCAGTCTAAGAGAGACCGTGGGCCACGAGCAGTACTTC
>TRBV7-9|15|NA|TRBJ2-7|NA
CASSFSISSSYEQYF
TGTGCCAGCAGCTTCTCCATTTCCTCCTCCTACGAGCAGTACTTC
>TRBV10-3|13|NA|TRBJ1-1|NA
CAISKGMNTEAFF
TGTGCCATCAGTAAGGGGATGAACACTGAAGCTTTCTTT
>TRBV4-3|19|TRBD2|TRBJ2-2|NA
CASSQDTSGGLRGSGELFF
TGCGCCAGCAGCCAAGACACTAGCGGGGGCCTCCGAGGGAGCGGGGAGCTGTTTTTT
>TRBV29-1|14|NA|TRBJ1-1|NA
CSVEDVRGNTEAFF
TGCAGCGTTGAAGATGTCCGGGGGAACACTGAAGCTTTCTTT
>TRBV5-1|13|NA|TRBJ2-7|NA
CASSAHGDREQYF
TGCGCCAGCAGCGCCCACGGGGACCGTGAGCAGTACTTC
>TRBV9|15|TRBD2|TRBJ2-5|NA
CASSPNAGGPETQYF
TGTGCCAGCAGCCCCAACGCGGGGGGGCCGGAGACCCAGTACTTC